This TCR beta chain was sequenced during a study of CXCR3-negative and CXCR3-positive naive CD8 T cells. Study-wide findings and caveats: CXCR3-positive naive cells had more hydrophobic TRB CDR3s than CXCR3-negative naive cells. From TRB CDR3 properties, TCR strength was inferred; surface CD5 did not differ between naive subsets.

Triplicate sorts of some 310,000 cells per CD8+ subset. Naive CD8+ T lymphocytes were specified as CD45RO-CCR7+CD27+CD95-. cDNA libraries for TRB were generated by 5' RACE incorporating UMI labels. TCRdb reanalyzed the 5' RACE reads and collapses them to one entry per CDR3 protein, without DNA. The sample includes 55,000 to 70,000 distinct CDR3 sequences. The germline CDR1 and CDR2 sequences are SNHLY and FYNNEI. This CDR3 has 13 amino acids. With respect to this clonotype: Antigen: not known.

The specimen sequenced was naive CXCR3+ CD8+ T cells from blood. Subset of the sample: CD45RO-CCR7+CD27+CD95- naive CD8+ T cells expressing CXCR3 (TNR3+). This chain connects TRBV2 to TRBJ2-1; TCRdb names TRBD1, which stays unverified in the absence of DNA. This sequence was found in a human donor in good health. Some clones in this sample may be carry-over from other donors' samples. CDR3 protein: CASGTGIYNEQFF.